This record covers a single TCR beta chain. No antigen is known for it. This sample was taken from a study of identical twins. Overall study findings and caveats: With beta out-of-frame sequences, excess sharing by twins was weaker.

Germline values: CDR1 MNHNS, CDR2 SASEGT. The V gene end was trimmed by 7 bases and the J gene end by 6 bases; junction bases not matched to a gene: 14. CDR3 size: 17 residues. TCRdb reprocessed the 5' RACE reads with MiXCR, giving one entry per CDR3 protein. The sample records roughly 290,000 distinct CDR3 sequences, roughly 9.7% being singletons. The same sample was also used in a study of yellow fever vaccine responses in identical twins.

The rearrangement links TRBV6-1 to TRBJ2-2; the match to TRBD2 covers 10 bases. The TCR was taken from a woman between 18 and 29 years old in good health. Material: CD8+ T cells sorted from blood. CDR3 DNA sequence: TGTGCCAGCATCGCCGGGAGCGGGAGGGCCGATGCCGGGGAGCTGTTTTTT. This translates into CASIAGSGRADAGELFF.